This TCR beta chain was captured in a study of shared clonotypes between healthy human individuals (TCRdb year 2020). As for the study more broadly: A few men and a couple of women, aged 18 to 49 years, made up the cohort. Per donor, leukapheresis produced somewhere between about 0.94 and 10 billion PBMCs. For each donor, three plates each were used for CD4 naive and CD4 memory, two plates were used for CD8 naive, and one plate was used for CD8 memory. To estimate repertoire size and how much clonotype sharing occurs between individuals, the study deeply sequenced the blood TCR repertoires of several healthy adults. To increase sequencing depth and limit assay-specific biases, TCR repertoire library preparation and sequencing were carried out by different laboratories using diverse techniques.

This clone was observed once. The antigen this receptor binds is unknown. Base-call qualities are not available, and no considerably larger clone is one nucleotide away. Based on the germline V gene, the CDR1 and CDR2 sequences are MDHEN and SYDVKM. Ends trimmed: V by 1 base, J by 4 bases; bases unmatched to a gene: 6. From its cysteine to its phenylalanine, the CDR3 spans 15 amino acids. The CDR3 DNA has 45 bases and is translated from base 1. Using the deep immunoSEQ assay, multiplex PCR amplified TCR CDR3 regions from genomic DNA. Extracted genomic DNA from each cell subset was distributed evenly across all wells of several immunoSEQ 96-well plates, and each plate was treated as a replicate. Each replicate PCR for sorted subsets received about 180 ng genomic DNA, equal to 28,000 or so T cell genomes. Purified libraries were measured with a Qubit 3.0 fluorometer, size-checked on a Bioanalyzer 2100, and measured again with the KAPA Library Quantification kit. Every immunoSEQ 96-well plate was sequenced on a dedicated single-read 150-cycle Illumina NextSeq 550 flow cell. Per the source publication's procedure: Because the immunoSEQ output held only junctional sequences and lacked quality scores, the filtering could not match the filtering applied to full-length reads. Sequences were annotated with PyIR, a Python wrapper for IgBLAST v1.9, and V/J genes and CDR3 were assigned using IMGT germline references. Reads were filtered out if the reads had weak V/J assignments (E-value above 1e-6), no CDR3, stop codons, out-of-frame junctions, or ambiguous translated residues. V3J clonotypes were defined by identical inferred V gene, J gene, and CDR3 amino acid sequence. Percentage overlap between repertoires was computed as shared unique clonotypes divided by the size of the smaller repertoire. Repertoire richness was assessed with RTK rarefaction, the Chao1 estimator, and Recon v2.1 estimates of unobserved clonotypes. For all TCRbeta clonotypes obtained by the gDNA method from a handful of donors, generation probabilities were computed with OLGA. TCRdb provides this immuneACCESS table in a form limited to in-frame rearrangements. Some clones are lacking; in checked studies, under half of them reflect an unresolved V gene, and why the rest are absent is not known. V and J calls and clone size follow that table, whereas D and trimming were derived from the DNA. For this sample there are 2 million to 3 million clones; more than 85% appear just once. The top ten constitute roughly 0.39% of the sample.

Healthy HIV-negative adults with no recently reported acute infections or vaccinations were included as donors. Every donor was a Caucasian adult living in Nashville, Tennessee, USA. CD4+ T cells were enriched by magnetic negative selection; naive cells were then positively selected on CD45RA, and the negative fraction formed the memory subset. Blood was collected by leukapheresis, and PBMCs were isolated by Ficoll-Histopaque density gradient centrifugation and then cryopreserved in liquid nitrogen vapor phase. Analytical flow cytometry was used to check the purity and quantity of every magnetically sorted T cell population. Genomic DNA was isolated from each sorted fraction and quantified by UV absorbance on a Nanodrop 2000c. Study-level results and caveats: Pairwise subsampling indicated that sequencing depth was expected to affect the degree of clonotype sharing among donors. Estimated clonotype richness was generally larger for naive than for memory subsets. Compared with non-shared clonotypes, clonotypes shared by all four sorted-subset donors had higher generation probabilities. Even with the large sequencing depth, rarefaction of the sorted-subset datasets indicated that sequencing was incomplete. Sharing across a handful of donors was observed for about 5% of naive CD4, less than 4% of naive CD8, over 2% of memory CD4, and less than 0.45% of memory CD8 clonotypes. Because the study included a small number of donors, the genetic and exposure-history diversity represented was limited. Sampling was limited to blood, and TCR repertoires in tissue likely differ from TCR repertoires in blood.

Source material: naive CD4+ T cells from PBMCs. In the paper's terms, the cell subset or site label means: CD45RA+ positively selected. This receptor chain uses TRBV28 and TRBJ1-2, with 7 bases in between that match TRBD1. The sequence was collected from a man in his late teens or twenties in good health. Some clones in this sample may be carry-over from other donors' samples. The bases read TGTGCCAGCAGTTTATTAGGAAGGGACAGCTATGGCTACACCTTC. This yields the protein CASSLLGRDSYGYTF.